The 18 T cell receptor beta chains given below trace back to one sample, sequenced in a study of cytomegalovirus exposure and HLA in healthy donors. 60 Vbeta and 13 Jbeta primers were used in PCR. Method: immunoSEQ multiplex PCR; TCRdb's copy keeps in-frame clones and lacks some. This repertoire shows some 77,000 clones, around 80% found once; its top ten account for roughly 25%. Sequenced input: PBMCs. The source is a woman between 50 and 59 years old in good health and CMV-seropositive.

V gene TRBV5-5 combines with J gene TRBJ2-5, with D perhaps matching TRBD1 (5 bases). Germline V lookup: CDR1 SGHKS, CDR2 YYEKEE (reference sequence). CDR3 size: 16 residues. Trimming took 3 bases from V and 3 from J, leaving 18 bases between them. The CDR3 loop is CASSSKPAQGEETQYF. CDR3 DNA sequence: TGTGCCAGCAGCTCGAAGCCGGCCCAAGGGGAAGAGACCCAGTACTTC.

J is TRBJ2-1 and V is TRBV5-6; D is unclear. Germline assignment: CDR1 SGHDT and CDR2 YYEEEE. V was cut by 8 bases and J by 0 bases, with 9 bases left in between. The CDR3 loop spans 13 amino acids. CDR3 coding DNA: TGTGCCAGTCTACGGAGCTCCTACAATGAGCAGTTCTTC. Translated: CASLRSSYNEQFF.

The V and J genes are TRBV6-5 and TRBJ1-6; D gene unclear. The CDR3 length is 11 residues. Per the germline V gene, CDR1 is MNHEY and CDR2 is SVGAGI. V was cut by 7 bases and J by 10 bases, with 8 bases left in between. The CDR3 protein is CASKGDSPLHF. The DNA for the CDR3 is TGTGCCAGCAAGGGAGACTCACCCCTCCACTTT.

In DNA, the CDR3 is TGTGCCAGCAGCTTATTGCGACTAGCGACCTACAATGAGCAGTTCTTC. Translating gives CASSLLRLATYNEQFF. The chain joins TRBV7-9 to TRBJ2-1; TRBD2 matches 8 bases. The CDR3 is made up of 16 amino acids. J lost 2 bases, V lost 2 bases, and 5 bases had no gene match. The germline V gene has CDR1 SEHNR and CDR2 FQNEAQ (reference sequence).

The rearrangement uses TRBV29-1 and TRBJ1-2; D not certain. The germline V gene has CDR1 SQVTM and CDR2 ANQGSEA. This CDR3 is built from 14 residues. The V and J ends lost 0 bases and 4 bases respectively, with 12 bases between them. As DNA, the CDR3 is TGCAGCGTTGAAGACTCGGGTGTTTCCTATGGCTACACCTTC. Its translation is CSVEDSGVSYGYTF.

In its sample, this clone was seen once. The chain combines TRBV19 with TRBJ1-1; D is perhaps TRBD1 (6 bases). Per germline, CDR1 LNHDA and CDR2 SQIVND (reference sequence). Trimming cost V 5 bases and J 3 bases, with 10 bases left between them. The CDR3 loop spans 13 amino acids. The CDR3 sequence: CASSSGQHTEAFF. The CDR3 bases are TGTGCCAGTAGTTCCGGACAGCACACTGAAGCTTTCTTT.

V and J are TRBV4-2 and TRBJ2-3, with D unresolved. The length of the CDR3 is 17 residues. The V gene's germline CDR1 is LGHNA and CDR2 YNFKEQ. Trimming stripped 5 bases from V and 0 bases from J, with 18 bases between. This chain's CDR3 is CASSSSLEVWSTDTQYF. As DNA, the CDR3 is TGTGCCAGCAGCTCGAGTCTAGAAGTCTGGAGCACAGATACGCAGTATTTT.

Note on this clone: Other DNA sequences in the sample encode the same CDR3. This chain uses TRBV4-2 with TRBJ1-1; a weak D match, TRBD1 (5 bases). CDR3 length equals 16 residues. Trimming left V 0 bases short and J 1 base short, with 12 bases between. Germline V gene lookup returns CDR1 LGHNA and CDR2 YNFKEQ. The CDR3 nucleotides read TGTGCCAGCAGCCAAGACCGTGGGGCTGGGAACACTGAAGCTTTCTTT. It codes for CASSQDRGAGNTEAFF.

This clone was observed once. This chain links TRBV27 with TRBJ1-2; possible D gene TRBD1, 5 bases. Germline loops: CDR1 MNHEY, CDR2 SMNVEV (reference sequence). This CDR3 is built from 16 residues. V was shortened by 5 bases and J by 5 bases, with 21 bases between the two germline ends. In DNA, the CDR3 is TGTGCCAGCAGTATTCGTCCAGTGACGGGGGGGTATGGCTACACCTTC. Amino acid sequence: CASSIRPVTGGYGYTF.

The chain recombines TRBV10-3 with TRBJ1-3; D call uncertain. The V and J ends lost 6 bases and 4 bases respectively, with 10 bases between them. CDR1 is ENHRY and CDR2 is SYGVKD in the germline V gene. This CDR3 contains 13 residues. The CDR3 loop is CAISAGGGNTIYF. In DNA form, the CDR3 reads TGTGCCATCAGCGCTGGTGGCGGAAACACCATATATTTT.

This rearrangement joins TRBV11-3 to TRBJ1-4; D ambiguous. The V end lost 4 bases, the J end lost 5 bases, and 14 bases lay between the germline ends. This CDR3 has 15 residues. CDR1 and CDR2 from the germline V gene are SGHNT and YENEEA. This chain's CDR3 is CASSSGLVLNEKLFF. CDR3 in DNA: TGTGCCAGCAGCTCCGGACTGGTATTGAATGAAAAACTGTTTTTT.

In this sample, this clone turned up once. The chain couples TRBV7-6 to TRBJ1-4; D might be TRBD1 (5 bases). CDR1 is SGHVS and CDR2 is FNYEAQ in the germline V gene. CDR3 length: 14 amino acids. Between the trimmed V and J ends, which lost 3 bases and 3 bases, there was a span of 8 bases. CDR3 sequence reads: CASSFGHPNEKLFF. The CDR3 bases are TGTGCCAGCAGCTTCGGACACCCTAATGAAAAACTGTTTTTT.

DNA for the CDR3: TGTGCCAGCAAGGCGACAGTTGGAAACACCATATATTTT. Amino acid sequence: CASKATVGNTIYF. The V and J genes are TRBV6-1 and TRBJ1-3; TRBD1 might be the D (5 bases). V shed 7 bases and J shed 3 bases, with 10 bases lying between them. The germline gives CDR1 MNHNS, CDR2 SASEGT. The CDR3 consists of 13 residues.

This clone turned up a few times. The chain combines TRBV7-8 with TRBJ1-5, with 7 bases lining up with TRBD1. This CDR3 is built from 13 residues. The V gene end was trimmed by 5 bases and the J gene end by 7 bases; junction bases not matched to a gene: 5. CDR1 SGHVS and CDR2 FQNEAQ come from the germline V gene. CDR3 in DNA: TGTGCCAGCAGCACCGGACAGGCCCAGCCCCAGCATTTT. This sequence encodes CASSTGQAQPQHF.

The DNA for the CDR3 is TGTGCCAGCAGCTTGGGATCCGGATCGGGCTATGGCTACACCTTC. Translation gives CASSLGSGSGYGYTF. V gene TRBV5-4 combines with J gene TRBJ1-2; D remains ambiguous. The CDR3 has 15 amino acids. Germline CDR1 reads SGHNT; CDR2 reads YYREEE (reference sequence). V was clipped by 0 bases and J by 4 bases, with 13 bases between them. Looking up the rest from reference TRBV5-4 and TRBJ1-2 gives the full variable domain: ETGVTQSPTHLIKTRGQQVTLRCSSQSGHNTVSWYQQALGQGPQFIFQYYREEENGRGNFPPRFSGLQFPNYSSELNVNALELDDSALYLCASSLGSGSGYGYTFGSGTRLTVV.

The chain joins TRBV19 to TRBJ2-3; the match to TRBD2 covers 8 bases. CDR1 is LNHDA and CDR2 is SQIVND in the germline V gene (reference sequence). The V and J ends lost 3 bases and 7 bases, in that order; junction bases with no gene match: 15. The CDR3 runs 17 residues. CDR3 nucleotide sequence: TGTGCCAGTAGTATCTCGACGGGACTAGGGTCTCAGAATACGCAGTATTTT. This sequence encodes CASSISTGLGSQNTQYF.

The chain carries TRBV5-1 and TRBJ1-1; possibly TRBD1 for D (6 bases). The germline V gene encodes CDR1 SGHRS and CDR2 YFSETQ. The V gene lost 2 bases and the J gene lost 0 bases, with 8 bases spanning the gap. CDR3 length equals 14 residues. CDR3 sequence reads: CASSLGTLNTEAFF. CDR3 coding DNA: TGCGCCAGCAGCTTAGGGACACTGAACACTGAAGCTTTCTTT.

The V call is TRBV6-1, the J call TRBJ1-6; possible D gene TRBD1, 5 bases. Between the trimmed V and J ends, which lost 2 bases and 4 bases, there was a span of 15 bases. This CDR3 region has 17 residues. Germline-derived CDR1 and CDR2 are MNHNS and SASEGT. CDR3 coding DNA: TGTGCCAGCAGTGAAACCCCGCCGACAGTTTATAATTCACCCCTCCACTTT. Translation gives CASSETPPTVYNSPLHF.